This T cell receptor beta chain was sequenced during a study of CD4 T cells in relation to SARS-CoV-2 and coronaviruses. Clones were read by immunoSEQ multiplex PCR, and TCRdb kept only the in-frame ones, dropping some. The sample shows more than 50,000 clones, roughly 85% of them seen only once. Unexposed donor CD4+ T cells date from about 2011-2018, before the COVID-19 pandemic. Trimming left V 1 base short and J 0 bases short, with 11 bases between. Germline V gene lookup returns CDR1 SEHNR and CDR2 FQNEAQ (reference sequence). The length of the CDR3 is 16 residues. What was sequenced was memory CD4+ T cells from PBMCs. The sequence was collected from a human donor in good health. This chain uses TRBV7-9 with TRBJ2-3; D remains ambiguous. CDR3 bases: TGTGCCAGCAGCTTAGAGGGCGGCCGGAGCACAGATACGCAGTATTTT. Residues: CASSLEGGRSTDTQYF.